This note documents a single T cell receptor (beta chain) sequence. These data come from a study of control samples from healthy donors and cancer patients. Using immunoSEQ multiplex PCR, the repertoire was profiled, and TCRdb retains in-frame clones only, with some absent. Among under 200,000 clones listed, about 90% were seen once. The TCR sequence derives from a woman aged 25 to 45 in good health. Sequencing was done on a sample of blood.

The CDR3: CASSTMYEQYF. In DNA form, the CDR3 reads TGTGCCAGCAGCACCATGTACGAGCAGTACTTC. The rearrangement joins TRBV6-5 to TRBJ2-7; no firm D call. The V gene's germline CDR1 is MNHEY and CDR2 SVGAGI. With 6 bases removed from V and 4 bases from J, the gap between germline ends came to 7 bases. The CDR3 contains 11 residues.